This T cell receptor beta chain was captured in a study of T cell responses to AZD1222 COVID-19 vaccine. Whole-study results and caveats: Only six AZD1222 recipients tested seropositive at baseline. Along spike, vaccine-associated CD4 TCRs were found throughout, with dominance at 160-218 and 743-854.

The CDR3 totals 12 residues. Trimming removed 3 bases at V and 6 bases at J, with 9 bases between. The germline CDR1 and CDR2 sequences are DFQATT and SNEGSKA (reference sequence). The table came from immunoSEQ multiplex PCR; TCRdb's copy has only in-frame clones and leaves some out. The sample has approximately 140,000 clones, more than 85% seen once; the top ten hold about 1.9%. Some second doses came at about 4 weeks and others at about 12 weeks; these were pooled. Concerning this clone: As yet, its antigen is unknown.

Here the sequenced sample was peripheral blood, taken 28 days after the second AZD1222 dose. This clonotype was sampled from an adult who received the AZD1222 COVID-19 vaccine. The chain combines TRBV20-1 with TRBJ1-5; D is unresolved. CDR3 sequence: CSASRSPQPQHF. The CDR3, as DNA: TGCAGTGCTAGTCGGTCCCCTCAGCCCCAGCATTTT.